These 11 T cell receptor beta chains came from one sample sequenced in a study of human T cells and chemical hapten exposure. A single record per CDR3 protein comes from TCRdb applying MiXCR to the RACE reads. The table records about 380,000 distinct CDR3 sequences, more than 5% of them present only once. Time point given: patch test 2, 6 weeks after DPC sensitization. The treatment: therapeutic diphenylcyclopropenone sensitization with weekly scalp DPC. The sample in question was whole blood, obtained in connection with sensitization to the hapten diphenylcyclopropenone (DPC). These receptor sequences come from a woman younger than 35 with alopecia areata. Some clones in this sample may be carry-over from other donors' samples.

This clonotype occurred many times. The chain joins TRBV6-5 to TRBJ1-2; D remains ambiguous. CDR3 length: 13 amino acids. V was shortened by 1 base and J by 2 bases, with 5 bases between the two germline ends. CDR1 MNHEY and CDR2 SVGAGI come from the germline V gene. The CDR3 spells CASSYFANYGYTF. The CDR3, as DNA: TGTGCCAGCAGTTACTTCGCCAACTATGGCTACACCTTC.

The sample holds many counts of this clonotype. The chain uses TRBV11-2 and TRBJ1-4, with D tentatively TRBD1 (6 bases). This CDR3 has 14 residues. Germline V CDR1 and CDR2: SGHAT, FQNNGV. With 1 base removed from V and 8 bases from J, the gap between germline ends came to 11 bases. The CDR3 DNA sequence: TGTGCCAGCAGCTTAGCGGGGGCGCAGGAAAAACTGTTTTTT. Protein product: CASSLAGAQEKLFF. Full variable domain (missing parts from reference TRBV11-2 and TRBJ1-4): EAGVAQSPRYKIIEKRQSVAFWCNPISGHATLYWYQQILGQGPKLLIQFQNNGVVDDSQLPKDRFSAERLKGVDSTLKIQPAKLEDSAVYLCASSLAGAQEKLFFGSGTQLSVL.

This clonotype was recorded many times. One end of the junction is discordant with germline, which a read error may explain. The V call is TRBV7-2, the J call TRBJ2-5; 7 bases are shared with TRBD1. Germline values: CDR1 SGHTA, CDR2 FQGNSA. This CDR3 has 13 amino acids. CDR3 bases: TGTGCCAGCAGCTTACCGGGGACAGAGTTAAAGGACTTC. This gives the protein CASSLPGTELKDF.

This clonotype was observed at least ten times. The chain has TRBV7-2 and TRBJ1-2; possible D gene TRBD1, 6 bases. V was clipped by 5 bases and J by 2 bases, with 9 bases between them. This CDR3 contains 13 residues. Germline V gene lookup returns CDR1 SGHTA and CDR2 FQGNSA. The DNA of the CDR3 is TGTGCCAGCAGCGTGACAGGAAACTATGGCTACACCTTC. Translating gives CASSVTGNYGYTF.

The V call is TRBV7-2, the J call TRBJ2-7; 7 bases are a match to TRBD1. The CDR3 spans 12 residues. Germline loops: CDR1 SGHTA, CDR2 FQGNSA. V dropped 5 bases and J dropped 6; count of bases not matched to a gene: 4. The CDR3 DNA reads as TGTGCCAGCAGCGAAACAGGGGTCGAGCAGTACTTC. Protein: CASSETGVEQYF.

This clonotype was detected many times. The chain recombines TRBV7-2 with TRBJ1-2; D might be TRBD1 (5 bases). V lost 8 bases to trimming and J lost 4 bases, with 17 bases between them. The CDR3 consists of 14 residues. CDR1 and CDR2 from the germline V gene are SGHTA and FQGNSA. The CDR3 loop reads CASSPEAGPYGYTF. CDR3 nucleotide sequence: TGTGCCAGCTCTCCGGAGGCAGGGCCCTATGGCTACACCTTC.

This clonotype was seen at least ten times. The CDR3 DNA follows: TGTGCCAGCAGCCAAGATTTGAGGCGTGGCTACACCTTC. It specifies CASSQDLRRGYTF. The chain uses TRBV14 and TRBJ1-2, with no clear D. Germline lookup yields CDR1 SGHDN and CDR2 FVKESK. Deletions cut 0 bases from V and 7 bases from J, with 9 bases between. The CDR3 has 13 residues.

This clonotype was seen ten or more times. The CDR3 loop reads CASSKTSGGSGANVLTF. Written as DNA, the CDR3 is TGTGCCAGCAGTAAGACTAGCGGGGGCTCTGGGGCCAACGTCCTGACTTTC. This chain links TRBV6-6 with TRBJ2-6; TRBD2 aligns across 12 bases. The trim removed 5 bases at V and 0 bases at J, leaving 2 bases unmatched. Germline V gene data show CDR1 as MNHNY and CDR2 as SVGAGI (reference sequence). The CDR3 is 17 amino acids.

The J gene is TRBJ1-5, the V gene TRBV20-1, with D uncertain. The CDR3 sequence is 13 residues long. CDR1 DFQATT and CDR2 SNEGSKA come from the germline V gene (reference sequence). The V gene lost 6 bases and the J gene lost 5 bases, with 14 bases spanning the gap. CDR3 in amino acids: CSAPNTGDQPQHF. The CDR3 DNA follows: TGCAGTGCGCCAAATACCGGGGATCAGCCCCAGCATTTT.

This clonotype was seen at least ten times. The chain recombines TRBV28 with TRBJ2-2; no clear D gene. CDR3 length: 14 amino acids. The germline gives CDR1 MDHEN, CDR2 SYDVKM. Trimming cost V 2 bases and J 1 base, with 5 bases left between them. This chain's CDR3 is CASSLTRNTGELFF. DNA for the CDR3: TGTGCCAGCAGTTTAACCCGGAACACCGGGGAGCTGTTTTTT.

The chain recombines TRBV7-2 with TRBJ2-2, with D hard to call. V shed 5 bases and J shed 6 bases, with 10 bases lying between them. The CDR3 runs 13 residues. CDR1 SGHTA and CDR2 FQGNSA come from the germline V gene. CDR3 in DNA: TGTGCCAGCAGCGGAATTAGGGCCGGGGAGCTGTTTTTT. This sequence encodes CASSGIRAGELFF.